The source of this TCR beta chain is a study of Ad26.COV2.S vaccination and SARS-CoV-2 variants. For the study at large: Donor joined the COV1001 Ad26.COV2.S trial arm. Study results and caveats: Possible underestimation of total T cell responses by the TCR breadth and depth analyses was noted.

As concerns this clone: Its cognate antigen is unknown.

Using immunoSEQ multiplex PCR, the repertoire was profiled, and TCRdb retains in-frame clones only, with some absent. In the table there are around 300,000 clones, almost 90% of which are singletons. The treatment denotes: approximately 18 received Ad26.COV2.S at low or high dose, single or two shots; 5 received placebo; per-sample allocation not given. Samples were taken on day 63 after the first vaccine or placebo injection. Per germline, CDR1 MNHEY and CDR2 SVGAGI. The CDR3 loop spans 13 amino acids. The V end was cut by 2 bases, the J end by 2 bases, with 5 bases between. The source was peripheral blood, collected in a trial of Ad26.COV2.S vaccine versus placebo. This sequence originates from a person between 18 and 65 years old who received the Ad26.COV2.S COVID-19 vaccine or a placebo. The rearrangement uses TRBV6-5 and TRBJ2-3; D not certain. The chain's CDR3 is CASSYRSTDTQYF. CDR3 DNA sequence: TGTGCCAGCAGTTACAGGTCCACAGATACGCAGTATTTT.